These T cell receptor beta chains were read from a single sample in a study of cytomegalovirus exposure and HLA in healthy donors. TCRdb's copy holds only in-frame clones and misses some; the assay was immunoSEQ multiplex PCR. The profile covers 150,000 to 200,000 clones, with about 80% appearing a single time and over 0.95% taken by the ten largest. The sequencing input was PBMCs. The receptors stem from a woman aged 35 to 49 in good health and CMV-seronegative. Both conserved end residues are trimmed from each CDR3. Each record gives: clone size, V gene, CDR3 protein. A row's size may be missing; if present it is once, few, many or a size class.

abundance: .; v_gene: TRBV11-3; CDR3aa: ASSLEAGSKDGELF
abundance: .; v_gene: TRBV11-1; CDR3aa: ASSLEGDREQY
abundance: few; v_gene: TRBV12-5; CDR3aa: ASGLGEASYEQY
abundance: .; v_gene: TRBV30; CDR3aa: AWSVNQETQY
abundance: once; v_gene: TRBV30; CDR3aa: AWSSPWGPNQPQH
abundance: few; v_gene: TRBV7-8; CDR3aa: ASRGMQWRVDGELF
abundance: .; v_gene: TRBV11-2; CDR3aa: ASSLVSVLPSGQY
abundance: few; v_gene: TRBV2; CDR3aa: ASRGQMNTEAF
abundance: .; v_gene: TRBV4-2; CDR3aa: ASSRQPGLAGGGHGDTQY
abundance: .; v_gene: TRBV15; CDR3aa: ATSRVAGLEETQY
abundance: .; v_gene: TRBV14; CDR3aa: ASSLNGGSEQF
abundance: .; v_gene: TRBV18; CDR3aa: ASSPSYNEQF
abundance: .; v_gene: TRBV7-2; CDR3aa: ASIPGLAGGSDTQY
abundance: .; v_gene: TRBV19; CDR3aa: ASSIGGHKYNEQF
abundance: .; v_gene: TRBV19; CDR3aa: ASSSGQASSGANVLT